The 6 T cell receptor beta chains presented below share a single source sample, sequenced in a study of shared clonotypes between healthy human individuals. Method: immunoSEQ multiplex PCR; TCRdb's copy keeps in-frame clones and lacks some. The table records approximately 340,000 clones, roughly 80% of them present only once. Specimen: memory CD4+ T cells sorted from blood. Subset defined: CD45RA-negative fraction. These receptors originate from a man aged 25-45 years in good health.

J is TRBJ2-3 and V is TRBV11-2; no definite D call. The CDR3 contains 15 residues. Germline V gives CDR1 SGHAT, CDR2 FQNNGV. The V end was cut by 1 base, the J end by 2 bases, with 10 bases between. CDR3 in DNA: TGTGCCAGCAGCTTAGCAGGCGCTATCACAGATACGCAGTATTTT. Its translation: CASSLAGAITDTQYF.

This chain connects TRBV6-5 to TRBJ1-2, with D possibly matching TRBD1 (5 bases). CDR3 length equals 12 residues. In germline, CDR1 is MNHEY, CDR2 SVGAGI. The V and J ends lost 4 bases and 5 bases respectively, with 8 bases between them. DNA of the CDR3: TGTGCCAGCAGTTCCGAGGGGTATGGCTACACCTTC. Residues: CASSSEGYGYTF.

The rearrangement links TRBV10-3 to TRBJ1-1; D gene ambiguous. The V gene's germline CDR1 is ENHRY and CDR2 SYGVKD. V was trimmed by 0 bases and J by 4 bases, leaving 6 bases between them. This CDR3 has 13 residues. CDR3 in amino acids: CAISESHSTEAFF. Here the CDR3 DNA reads TGTGCCATCAGTGAGTCCCACAGCACTGAAGCTTTCTTT.

In DNA, the CDR3 is TGTGCCATCAGGATACAGGGGTGGGACACTGAAGCTTTCTTT. Amino acid sequence: CAIRIQGWDTEAFF. The chain couples TRBV10-3 to TRBJ1-1; 7 nucleotides align to TRBD1. The CDR3 consists of 14 residues. The germline V gene encodes CDR1 ENHRY and CDR2 SYGVKD. The ends lost 6 bases at V and 3 bases at J; junction bases unmatched: 7.

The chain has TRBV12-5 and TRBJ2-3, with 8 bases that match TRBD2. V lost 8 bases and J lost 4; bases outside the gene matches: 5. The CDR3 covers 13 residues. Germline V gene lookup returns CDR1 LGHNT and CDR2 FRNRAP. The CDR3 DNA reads TGTGCTAGTAGCGGGAGTGGTGCAGATACGCAGTATTTT. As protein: CASSGSGADTQYF.

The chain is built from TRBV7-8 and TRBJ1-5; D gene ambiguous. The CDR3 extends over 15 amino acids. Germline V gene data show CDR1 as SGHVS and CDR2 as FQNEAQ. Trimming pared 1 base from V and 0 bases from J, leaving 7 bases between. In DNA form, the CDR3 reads TGTGCCAGCAGCTTAGTGCGGAATAGCAATCAGCCCCAGCATTTT. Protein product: CASSLVRNSNQPQHF.